This T cell receptor (beta chain) comes out of a study of T cell responses to AZD1222 COVID-19 vaccine. Study-level findings and limits: Donors, mostly white British, included more females; clonal diversity was possibly underestimated. Reports indicate that nearly half of spike-specific TCRs are directed at unmutated variant regions. Repertoires were sampled only after the peak T cell response. There were vaccine-associated CD4 TCRs across spike, dominant at 160-218 and 743-854.

About this clone itself: Its antigen is not known.

The germline V gene encodes CDR1 SGHTA and CDR2 FQGTGA. Trimming took off 11 bases at V and 2 bases at J, with 10 bases between the two ends. This CDR3 has 12 residues. The data were produced by immunoSEQ multiplex PCR, yet TCRdb's version contains in-frame clones alone and is incomplete. The repertoire holds about 110,000 clones, with around 90% as singletons. The input for sequencing was peripheral blood, taken on day 0 of AZD1222 vaccination. This receptor was taken from an adult in good health. The chain carries TRBV7-3 and TRBJ1-5; the D is unclear. The CDR3 DNA sequence: TGTGCCTCCACCCGGGGCAATCAGCCCCAGCATTTT. Translation gives CASTRGNQPQHF.